Presented here are 12 T cell receptor beta chains from one specimen sequenced in a study of T cell responses to AZD1222 COVID-19 vaccine. Assay used: immunoSEQ multiplex PCR; TCRdb lists only in-frame clones, some missing. In the table there are 95,000 to 150,000 clones, roughly 90% of which are singletons. Sequenced here: peripheral blood, sampled on day 0 of AZD1222 vaccination. These receptors were obtained from an adult in good health.

V and J are TRBV6-6 and TRBJ2-7; a possible D gene is TRBD2 (5 bases). Germline CDR1 is MNHNY and CDR2 is SVGAGI (reference sequence). The CDR3 contains 17 residues. V lost 5 bases and J 3 bases, leaving 23 bases between the germline ends. CDR3 sequence reads: CASSPKVQRAAGYEQYF. CDR3 in DNA: TGTGCCAGCAGTCCGAAAGTCCAAAGGGCGGCGGGCTACGAGCAGTACTTC.

The V call is TRBV30, the J call TRBJ2-2; D is perhaps TRBD1 (6 bases). V was trimmed by 4 bases and J by 3 bases, leaving 15 bases between them. Germline V gene lookup returns CDR1 GTSNPN and CDR2 SVGIG (reference sequence). The length of the CDR3 is 15 residues. For the CDR3, the DNA is TGTGCCTGGACCCGACCGGACAGCTACACCGGGGAGCTGTTTTTT. Residues: CAWTRPDSYTGELFF.

DNA of the CDR3: TGCGCCAGCAGTCAATCGACAGGGGGAAGTTGTAATGAGCAGTTCTTC. As protein: CASSQSTGGSCNEQFF. The chain uses TRBV23-1 and TRBJ2-1, with 9 bases identical to TRBD1. TRBV23-1 is annotated as an ORF whose role is uncertain. With V trimmed by 0 bases and J by 7 bases, 7 bases remained unmatched. The CDR3 sequence is 16 residues long.

The chain has TRBV20-1 and TRBJ1-1; 8 positions agree with TRBD1. The ends lost 6 bases at V and 8 bases at J; junction bases unmatched: 5. CDR1 DFQATT and CDR2 SNEGSKA come from the germline V gene (reference sequence). The CDR3 length is 11 residues. This CDR3 is CSAHRQGEAFF. CDR3 coding DNA: TGCAGTGCACACCGACAGGGGGAAGCTTTCTTT.

This clone was observed once. V is TRBV29-1 and J is TRBJ2-3, with 9 bases that match TRBD2. Germline V gene data show CDR1 as SQVTM and CDR2 as ANQGSEA. Unmatched junction bases numbered 8, after V lost 4 bases and J lost 6 bases. The CDR3 spans 14 residues. Written as DNA, the CDR3 is TGCAGCGTTGCTCTGGCGGGGGGGATCGATACGCAGTATTTT. Its translation is CSVALAGGIDTQYF.

V is TRBV4-1 and J is TRBJ2-7; maybe TRBD2 (5 bases). Trimming cost V 3 bases and J 3 bases, with 15 bases left between them. The CDR3 loop spans 15 amino acids. CDR1 and CDR2 (germline): MGHRA, YSYEKL. The CDR3 bases are TGCGCCAGCAGCCAGCCCGGCGGGCCCCGCTACGAGCAGTACTTC. This sequence encodes CASSQPGGPRYEQYF.

The CDR3 protein is CASSAGDRGDQPQHF. In nucleotides, the CDR3 is TGTGCCAGCAGCGCTGGCGACAGGGGTGATCAGCCCCAGCATTTT. The rearrangement links TRBV7-9 to TRBJ1-5; TRBD1 agrees at 8 bases. The CDR3 contains 15 residues. The V and J ends lost 5 bases and 5 bases, in that order; junction bases with no gene match: 8. Germline-derived CDR1 and CDR2 are SEHNR and FQNEAQ (reference sequence).

This chain joins TRBV27 and TRBJ1-2; D might be TRBD1 (5 bases). This CDR3 has 13 residues. Germline-derived CDR1 and CDR2 are MNHEY and SMNVEV (reference sequence). The V end was cut by 2 bases, the J end by 6 bases, with 10 bases between. The CDR3 loop reads CASSLQGSHGYTF. In DNA form, the CDR3 reads TGTGCCAGCAGTTTACAGGGTTCACATGGCTACACCTTC.

The table lists this clone with a count of one. The chain recombines TRBV6-5 with TRBJ2-7, with D possibly called TRBD1 or TRBD2 (6 bases each). CDR3 length: 13 amino acids. Per germline, CDR1 MNHEY and CDR2 SVGAGI. V gave up 8 bases and J gave up 6 bases, with 17 bases separating them. Here the CDR3 reads CASAWGLGGEQYF. In nucleotides, the CDR3 is TGTGCCAGCGCTTGGGGGCTGGGGGGCGAGCAGTACTTC.

This rearrangement joins TRBV5-1 to TRBJ2-1; D is ambiguous. The CDR3 has 13 amino acids. The germline CDR1 and CDR2 sequences are SGHRS and YFSETQ. Between the trimmed V and J ends, which lost 6 bases and 0 bases, there was a span of 7 bases. The CDR3 nucleotides are TGCGCCAGCACCCCTATCTCCTACAATGAGCAGTTCTTC. It specifies CASTPISYNEQFF.

CDR3 region: CASSYSDRYTEAFF. The CDR3 DNA reads TGTGCCAGCAGTTACTCTGACAGATACACTGAAGCTTTCTTT. The chain couples TRBV6-5 to TRBJ1-1; TRBD1 might be the D (5 bases). Germline CDR1 and CDR2: MNHEY and SVGAGI. V shed 0 bases and J shed 3 bases, with 8 bases lying between them. This CDR3 has 14 amino acids.

The genes are TRBV12-3 or TRBV12-4 and TRBJ1-5; perhaps TRBD1 as D (6 bases). The CDR3 sequence is 13 residues long. Trimming pared 2 bases from V and 7 bases from J, leaving 9 bases between. CDR3 loop: CASSLQGRQPQHF. CDR3 nucleotides: TGTGCCAGCAGTTTACAGGGGCGGCAGCCCCAGCATTTT.